One sample yielded the 17 T cell receptor beta chains listed below, sequenced in a study of blood T cell repertoires in COVID-19. The table came from immunoSEQ multiplex PCR; TCRdb's copy has only in-frame clones and leaves some out. The data show 100,000 to 150,000 clones, about 83% seen once. Sequencing used peripheral blood. The origin of the receptors is a man aged 60-69 years with acute or convalescent COVID-19.

Only a few counts were recorded for this clone. The V and J genes are TRBV3-1 (or the pseudogene TRBV3-2) and TRBJ2-7, with TRBD1 matching over 7 bases. J was trimmed by 9 bases and V by 4 bases; bases with no gene match: 9. The CDR3 contains 13 residues. Germline CDR1 LGHDT, CDR2 YNNKEL (reference sequence). The CDR3 sequence: CASSLFSRDRQYF. CDR3 nucleotides: TGTGCCAGCAGCCTTTTTTCCCGGGACAGGCAGTACTTC.

This chain uses TRBV7-2 with TRBJ2-7; D gene unclear. Germline V lookup: CDR1 SGHTA, CDR2 FQGNSA. The CDR3 runs to 16 residues. V was shortened by 2 bases and J by 4 bases, with 18 bases between the two germline ends. The CDR3 protein is CASSLRHYLFMYEQYF. CDR3 DNA: TGTGCCAGCAGCTTAAGGCACTACTTGTTTATGTACGAGCAGTACTTC.

The sample holds a few counts of this clone. V and J are TRBV6-2 or TRBV6-3 and TRBJ2-2, with a tentative D call TRBD2 (6 bases). Trimming stripped 4 bases from V and 7 bases from J, with 13 bases between. Germline lookup yields CDR1 MNHEY and CDR2 SVGEGT. The CDR3 extends over 14 amino acids. In nucleotides, the CDR3 is TGTGCCAGCAGTTTCGGAGGGCCGGTCGGGGAGCTGTTTTTT. Translation gives CASSFGGPVGELFF.

J is TRBJ2-2 and V is TRBV19; 9 bases agree with TRBD1. This CDR3 is built from 14 residues. CDR1 is LNHDA, CDR2 SQIVND, per germline (reference sequence). V lost 8 bases and J lost 5; bases outside the gene matches: 6. The CDR3 DNA reads as TGTGCCAGTTCCCGGACAGGGGAAACCGGGGAGCTGTTTTTT. It codes for CASSRTGETGELFF.

V usage is TRBV19 and J usage is TRBJ2-7; 11 bases line up with TRBD1. Germline-derived CDR1 and CDR2 are LNHDA and SQIVND (reference sequence). This CDR3 contains 15 residues. J gave up 1 base and V 6 bases, and 5 bases lay outside the gene matches. The CDR3 is CASSDRDRGSYEQYF. DNA of the CDR3: TGTGCCAGTAGCGACCGGGACAGGGGGTCCTACGAGCAGTACTTC.

This clone was seen a single time. V and J are TRBV25-1 and TRBJ2-7; D is unclear. The CDR3 sequence is 11 residues long. Germline lookup yields CDR1 MGHDK and CDR2 SYGVNS. Trimming pared 1 base from V and 6 bases from J, leaving 4 bases between. DNA for the CDR3: TGTGCCAGCAGTGAATTTCTCGAGCAGTACTTC. It is translated as CASSEFLEQYF.

The chain links TRBV15 to TRBJ2-7, with 10 bases that match TRBD1. Germline V gene data show CDR1 as LNHNV and CDR2 as YYDKDF (reference sequence). The ends lost 1 base at V and 3 bases at J; junction bases unmatched: 6. The CDR3 covers 16 residues. CDR3 protein: CATSRVGTGEIYEQYF. The CDR3 DNA reads as TGTGCCACCAGCAGAGTGGGGACAGGGGAAATCTACGAGCAGTACTTC. Supplemented by reference TRBV15 and TRBJ2-7, the full variable domain reads DAMVIQNPRYQVTQFGKPVTLSCSQTLNHNVMYWYQQKSSQAPKLLFHYYDKDFNNEADTPDNFQSRRPNTSFCFLDIRSPGLGDTAMYLCATSRVGTGEIYEQYFGPGTRLTVT.

The genes are TRBV28 and TRBJ2-1, with 12 nucleotides matching TRBD1. This CDR3 spans 15 amino acids. Trimming removed 4 bases from V and 8 bases from J; junction bases left unmatched: 6. The germline V gene has CDR1 MDHEN and CDR2 SYDVKM. DNA of the CDR3: TGTGCCAGCAGTTCGTCCGGGACAGGGGGCGATGAGCAGTTCTTC. Translated, it gives CASSSSGTGGDEQFF.

A remark on this clone: One end of the junction is discordant with germline, which a read error may explain. The J gene is TRBJ2-3, the V gene TRBV6-4; TRBD1 matches 8 bases. The V gene's germline CDR1 is MRHNA and CDR2 SNTAGT. The CDR3 runs to 19 residues. The CDR3 sequence is CAGSEITGGPGREGDTQYF. CDR3 bases: TGTGCCGGCAGTGAAATTACAGGGGGGCCCGGCCGGGAAGGAGATACGCAGTATTTT.

The genes are TRBV3-1 (or the pseudogene TRBV3-2) and TRBJ1-3; D gene unclear. This CDR3 region has 15 residues. V lost 0 bases and J 4 bases, leaving 10 bases between the germline ends. Germline loops: CDR1 LGHDT, CDR2 YNNKEL (reference sequence). CDR3 loop: CASSQEVTGGNTIYF. For the CDR3, the DNA is TGTGCCAGCAGCCAAGAAGTTACGGGAGGAAACACCATATATTTT.

The chain employs TRBV6-2 or TRBV6-3 and TRBJ2-7, with TRBD1 matching 8 bases. CDR1 and CDR2 (germline): MNHEY, SVGEGT. After removal of 3 bases from V and 6 bases from J, the junction contained 10 bases not matched to a gene. This CDR3 contains 15 residues. CDR3 DNA sequence: TGTGCCAGCAGTTATCTCAGGGGGCCACAACTCGAGCAGTACTTC. Translation: CASSYLRGPQLEQYF.

J is TRBJ1-5 and V is TRBV6-2 or TRBV6-3, with a tentative D call TRBD1 (5 bases). The germline CDR1 and CDR2 sequences are MNHEY and SVGEGT. This CDR3 contains 15 residues. V was trimmed by 0 bases and J by 5 bases, leaving 11 bases between them. This CDR3 is CASSYSTGGDQPQHF. CDR3 nucleotides: TGTGCCAGCAGTTACTCGACGGGGGGGGATCAGCCCCAGCATTTT.

The chain carries TRBV7-8 and TRBJ2-6; tentatively, D is TRBD2 (7 bases). The CDR3 has 19 amino acids. The V gene lost 4 bases and the J gene lost 4 bases, with 23 bases spanning the gap. Germline V gene lookup returns CDR1 SGHVS and CDR2 FQNEAQ. This chain's CDR3 is CASSSAGAADGGGANVLTF. CDR3 DNA sequence: TGTGCCAGCAGCTCGGCGGGGGCTGCCGATGGTGGAGGGGCCAACGTCCTGACTTTC.

The chain is built from TRBV5-1 and TRBJ2-2, with D perhaps matching TRBD2 (5 bases). This CDR3 contains 15 residues. V gave up 0 bases and J gave up 5 bases, with 11 bases separating them. The germline V gene has CDR1 SGHRS and CDR2 YFSETQ. CDR3 residues: CASSLATSATGELFF. CDR3 nucleotides: TGCGCCAGCAGCTTGGCAACTAGTGCGACCGGGGAGCTGTTTTTT.

This clone was observed a handful of times. The chain links TRBV27 to TRBJ2-2; 9 bases map to TRBD1. J lost 4 bases, V lost 6 bases, and 9 bases had no gene match. Per the germline V gene, CDR1 is MNHEY and CDR2 is SMNVEV (reference sequence). The CDR3 sequence is 16 residues long. CDR3 nucleotide sequence: TGTGCCAGCAGCCCGAACAGGGGGCCAATCACCGGGGAGCTGTTTTTT. Amino acids: CASSPNRGPITGELFF.

This sequence joins TRBV6-5 and TRBJ2-3; 8 bases match TRBD2. V shed 6 bases and J 4 bases; nucleotides not matched to a gene: 9. Germline CDR1 is MNHEY and CDR2 is SVGAGI. The CDR3 totals 15 residues. CDR3 sequence: CASSVLAEAPDTQYF. CDR3 DNA sequence: TGTGCCAGCAGCGTACTAGCGGAGGCCCCAGATACGCAGTATTTT.

The CDR3 sequence: CSVSPGQGAKQNIQYF. The CDR3 coding sequence is TGCAGCGTCTCGCCGGGACAGGGCGCAAAACAAAACATTCAGTACTTC. This sequence joins TRBV29-1 and TRBJ2-4; 9 bases are a match to TRBD1. The CDR3 consists of 16 residues. Germline values: CDR1 SQVTM, CDR2 ANQGSEA. Trimming at V came to 6 bases and at J to 5 bases, leaving 14 bases not matched to a gene.